Listed below are T cell receptor beta chains from one sample, sequenced in a study of T cells in localized non-small cell lung cancer. Here immunoSEQ multiplex PCR was the method, and the copy in TCRdb shows in-frame clones only, minus some. The sample includes roughly 34,000 clones, 80% to 90% of them seen just once. The sequencing here drew on peripheral blood, taken before any cancer treatment. These TCRs come from a male donor aged 60 or over with stage III lung adenocarcinoma. CDR3s include the opening cysteine and the closing phenylalanine or tryptophan. The order of the fields is CDR3 length, D gene, J gene, V gene, clone size, CDR3 protein, CDR3 DNA. A D gene is named only where the DNA matches it firmly. A clone size is listed for some rows: how often the clone was seen (once, few, many), or a class if it is expanded.

cdr3_length: 15
d_call: TRBD1
j_call: TRBJ2-7
v_call: TRBV9
clone_size: -
cdr3_aa: CASSRSGDRGYEQYF
cdr3_nt: TGTGCCAGCAGCCGTAGTGGGGACAGGGGTTACGAGCAGTACTTC

cdr3_length: 14
d_call: TRBD1
j_call: TRBJ1-2
v_call: TRBV27
clone_size: -
cdr3_aa: CASRSRTGHYGYTF
cdr3_nt: TGTGCCAGCAGGAGTCGGACAGGGCACTATGGCTACACCTTC

cdr3_length: 12
d_call: -
j_call: TRBJ1-4
v_call: TRBV25-1
clone_size: -
cdr3_aa: CASGSYNEKLFF
cdr3_nt: TGTGCCAGCGGTTCCTATAATGAAAAACTGTTTTTT

cdr3_length: 14
d_call: TRBD1
j_call: TRBJ1-3
v_call: TRBV7-9
clone_size: -
cdr3_aa: CASSSDRVGNTIYF
cdr3_nt: TGTGCCAGCAGCTCAGACAGGGTTGGAAACACCATATATTTT

cdr3_length: 12
d_call: -
j_call: TRBJ2-7
v_call: TRBV28
clone_size: once
cdr3_aa: CASSLLAREQYF
cdr3_nt: TGTGCCAGCAGTTTATTAGCCCGGGAGCAATACTTC

cdr3_length: 16
d_call: -
j_call: TRBJ2-6
v_call: TRBV4-1
clone_size: few
cdr3_aa: CASSQPGSAGANVLTF
cdr3_nt: TGCGCCAGCAGCCAGCCGGGATCCGCTGGGGCCAACGTCCTGACTTTC

cdr3_length: 14
d_call: -
j_call: TRBJ1-2
v_call: TRBV28
clone_size: -
cdr3_aa: CASLWPNPYYGYTF
cdr3_nt: TGTGCCAGCTTGTGGCCCAATCCTTACTATGGCTACACCTTC

cdr3_length: 14
d_call: TRBD2
j_call: TRBJ2-1
v_call: TRBV28
clone_size: -
cdr3_aa: CASRSGGARNEQFF
cdr3_nt: TGTGCCAGCAGGAGCGGGGGAGCTCGTAATGAGCAGTTCTTC

cdr3_length: 15
d_call: TRBD1
j_call: TRBJ1-2
v_call: TRBV6-5
clone_size: -
cdr3_aa: CASSYSTGTRSGYTF
cdr3_nt: TGTGCCAGCAGTTACTCGACAGGGACTCGGAGTGGCTACACCTTC

cdr3_length: 16
d_call: -
j_call: TRBJ2-7
v_call: TRBV27
clone_size: -
cdr3_aa: CASSRGTVQPSYEQYF
cdr3_nt: TGTGCCAGTAGCCGGGGGACGGTACAACCCTCCTACGAGCAGTACTTC

cdr3_length: 15
d_call: TRBD1
j_call: TRBJ1-5
v_call: TRBV2
clone_size: -
cdr3_aa: CASRETGQAYQPQHF
cdr3_nt: TGTGCCAGCAGAGAGACGGGACAGGCGTATCAGCCCCAGCATTTT

cdr3_length: 15
d_call: -
j_call: TRBJ2-1
v_call: TRBV6-6
clone_size: -
cdr3_aa: CASSYWAGTYNEQFF
cdr3_nt: TGTGCCAGCAGTTACTGGGCAGGGACCTACAATGAGCAGTTCTTC

cdr3_length: 15
d_call: -
j_call: TRBJ1-5
v_call: TRBV2
clone_size: -
cdr3_aa: CASSVLEEWNQPQHF
cdr3_nt: TGTGCCAGCAGTGTTTTAGAAGAGTGGAATCAGCCCCAGCATTTT

cdr3_length: 13
d_call: TRBD2
j_call: TRBJ2-7
v_call: TRBV2
clone_size: once
cdr3_aa: CASTQEREGEQYF
cdr3_nt: TGTGCCAGCACCCAGGAACGGGAGGGGGAGCAGTACTTC

cdr3_length: 16
d_call: TRBD1
j_call: TRBJ2-7
v_call: TRBV11-2
clone_size: -
cdr3_aa: CASSPRTGFYRHEQYF
cdr3_nt: TGTGCCAGCAGCCCTCGGACAGGGTTTTATCGCCACGAGCAGTACTTC

cdr3_length: 16
d_call: TRBD2
j_call: TRBJ2-3
v_call: TRBV5-6
clone_size: -
cdr3_aa: CASSLGTRGGTDTQYF
cdr3_nt: TGTGCCAGCAGCTTGGGAACTCGGGGGGGCACAGATACGCAGTATTTT

cdr3_length: 14
d_call: -
j_call: TRBJ1-1
v_call: TRBV6-5
clone_size: -
cdr3_aa: CASSYSPSDTEAFF
cdr3_nt: TGTGCCAGCAGTTACTCCCCCTCAGACACTGAAGCTTTCTTT

cdr3_length: 15
d_call: TRBD1
j_call: TRBJ2-7
v_call: TRBV4-1
clone_size: -
cdr3_aa: CASSQDYRGIDEQYF
cdr3_nt: TGCGCCAGCAGCCAAGACTACAGGGGGATTGACGAGCAGTACTTC

cdr3_length: 13
d_call: -
j_call: TRBJ2-1
v_call: TRBV27
clone_size: -
cdr3_aa: CASSLQVYNEQFF
cdr3_nt: TGTGCCAGCAGTTTACAGGTCTACAATGAGCAGTTCTTC

cdr3_length: 12
d_call: -
j_call: TRBJ1-1
v_call: TRBV19
clone_size: -
cdr3_aa: CASSQILREAFF
cdr3_nt: TGTGCCAGTAGCCAAATTCTCAGGGAAGCTTTCTTT

cdr3_length: 14
d_call: -
j_call: TRBJ1-1
v_call: TRBV10-3
clone_size: -
cdr3_aa: CAISEGQGNTEAFF
cdr3_nt: TGTGCCATCAGTGAAGGGCAGGGGAACACTGAAGCTTTCTTT

cdr3_length: 13
d_call: -
j_call: TRBJ1-2
v_call: TRBV28
clone_size: few
cdr3_aa: CASSLTVAYGYTF
cdr3_nt: TGTGCCAGCAGTTTAACGGTTGCCTATGGCTACACCTTC

cdr3_length: 16
d_call: -
j_call: TRBJ2-7
v_call: TRBV6-5
clone_size: -
cdr3_aa: CASSYSRKQGHYEQYF
cdr3_nt: TGTGCCAGCAGTTACTCGAGAAAACAGGGACACTACGAGCAGTACTTC